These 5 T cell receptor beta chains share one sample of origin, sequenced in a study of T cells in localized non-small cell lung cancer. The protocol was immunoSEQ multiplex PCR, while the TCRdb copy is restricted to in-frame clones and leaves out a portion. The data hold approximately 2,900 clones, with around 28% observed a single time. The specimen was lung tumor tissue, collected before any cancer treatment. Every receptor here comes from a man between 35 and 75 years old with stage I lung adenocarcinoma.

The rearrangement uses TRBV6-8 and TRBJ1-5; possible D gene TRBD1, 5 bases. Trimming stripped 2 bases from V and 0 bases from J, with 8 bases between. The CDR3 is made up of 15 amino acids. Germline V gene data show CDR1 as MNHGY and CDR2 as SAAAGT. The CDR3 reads CASSYTQDSNQPQHF. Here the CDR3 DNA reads TGTGCCAGCAGTTACACACAGGATAGCAATCAGCCCCAGCATTTT.

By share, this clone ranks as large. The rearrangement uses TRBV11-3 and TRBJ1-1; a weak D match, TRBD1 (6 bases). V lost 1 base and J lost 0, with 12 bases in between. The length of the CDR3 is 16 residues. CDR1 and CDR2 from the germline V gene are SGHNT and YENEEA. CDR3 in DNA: TGTGCCAGCAGCTTAGGGGGGGCAGGATTGAACACTGAAGCTTTCTTT. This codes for CASSLGGAGLNTEAFF.

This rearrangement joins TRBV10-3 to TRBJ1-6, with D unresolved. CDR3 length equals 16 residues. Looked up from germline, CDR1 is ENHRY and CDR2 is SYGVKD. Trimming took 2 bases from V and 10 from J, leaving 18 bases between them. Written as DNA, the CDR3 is TGTGCCATCAGTGAGGGCCCCCCCCGATTTGGATCACCCCTCCACTTT. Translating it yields CAISEGPPRFGSPLHF.

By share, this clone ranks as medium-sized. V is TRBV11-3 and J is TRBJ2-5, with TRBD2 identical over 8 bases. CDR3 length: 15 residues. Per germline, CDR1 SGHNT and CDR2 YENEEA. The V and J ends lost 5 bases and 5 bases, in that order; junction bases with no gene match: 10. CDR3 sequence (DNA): TGTGCCAGCAGCCAAAATAGCGGGGAATGGGAGACCCAGTACTTC. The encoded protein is CASSQNSGEWETQYF.

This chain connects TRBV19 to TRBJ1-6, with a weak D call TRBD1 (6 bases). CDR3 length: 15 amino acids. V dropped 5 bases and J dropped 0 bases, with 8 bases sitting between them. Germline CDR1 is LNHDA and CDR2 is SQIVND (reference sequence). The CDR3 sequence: CASSADSSYNSPLHF. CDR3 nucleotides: TGTGCCAGTAGTGCGGACAGCTCCTATAATTCACCCCTCCACTTT.